The clone carrying this T cell receptor (beta chain) was seen ten or more times. Its antigen is not identified. This sample was taken from a study of T cells in Graves' hyperthyroidism and ophthalmopathy. Overall study findings and caveats: Blood samples included most of the expanded thyroid clonotypes exceeding 0.001. Ophthalmopathy was told apart from stable hyperthyroidism by a 13 V-J model.

Researchers amplified the TCR beta CDR3 regions from RNA transcripts. HTBI primers were used for first-round RT-PCR of the TCR CDR3. TCRdb reprocessed the multiplex PCR reads with MiXCR, giving one entry per CDR3 protein. The table has roughly 500,000 distinct CDR3 sequences, roughly 15% seen once; the top ten hold about 29%. This clonotype was sampled from a woman aged 30 to 39 with Graves' ophthalmopathy. Sequencing input: blood.

The CDR3, as DNA: TGCAGTGCTAGGGTAGCCCGCTCCTACAATGAGCAGTTCTTC. Its protein is CSARVARSYNEQFF. The chain recombines TRBV20-1 with TRBJ2-1; D is unclear. CDR1 is DFQATT, CDR2 SNEGSKA, per germline (reference sequence). The V and J ends lost 3 bases and 0 bases respectively, with 9 bases between them. This CDR3 comprises 14 residues.